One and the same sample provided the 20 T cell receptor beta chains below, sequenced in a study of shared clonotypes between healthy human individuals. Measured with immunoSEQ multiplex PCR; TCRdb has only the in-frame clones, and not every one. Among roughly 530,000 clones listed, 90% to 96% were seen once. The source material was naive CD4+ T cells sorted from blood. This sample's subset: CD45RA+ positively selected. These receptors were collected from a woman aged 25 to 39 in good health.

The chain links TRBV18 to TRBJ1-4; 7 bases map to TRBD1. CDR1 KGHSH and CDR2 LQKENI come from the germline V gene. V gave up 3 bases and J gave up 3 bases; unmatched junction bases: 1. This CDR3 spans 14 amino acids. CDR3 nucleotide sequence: TGTGCCAGCTCACCCGGGACAGCTAATGAAAAACTGTTTTTT. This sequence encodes CASSPGTANEKLFF.

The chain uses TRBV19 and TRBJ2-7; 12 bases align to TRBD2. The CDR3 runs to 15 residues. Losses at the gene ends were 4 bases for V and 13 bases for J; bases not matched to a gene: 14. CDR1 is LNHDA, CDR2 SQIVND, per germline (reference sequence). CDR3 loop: CASSTLTSGRKESYF. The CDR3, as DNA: TGTGCCAGTAGTACCCTGACTAGCGGGAGAAAGGAGTCCTACTTC.

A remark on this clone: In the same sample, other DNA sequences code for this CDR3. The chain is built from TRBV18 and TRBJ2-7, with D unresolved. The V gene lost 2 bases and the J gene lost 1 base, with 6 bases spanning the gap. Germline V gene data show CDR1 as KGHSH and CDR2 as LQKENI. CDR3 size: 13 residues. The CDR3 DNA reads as TGTGCCAGCTCACCAGGGGTGTCCTACGAGCAGTACTTC. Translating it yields CASSPGVSYEQYF.

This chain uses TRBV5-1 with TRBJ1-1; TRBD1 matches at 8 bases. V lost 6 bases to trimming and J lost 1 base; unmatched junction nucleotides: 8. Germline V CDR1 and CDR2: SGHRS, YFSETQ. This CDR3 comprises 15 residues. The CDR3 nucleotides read TGCGCCAGCACCGAGAGGACAGGGTCGAACACTGAAGCTTTCTTT. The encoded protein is CASTERTGSNTEAFF.

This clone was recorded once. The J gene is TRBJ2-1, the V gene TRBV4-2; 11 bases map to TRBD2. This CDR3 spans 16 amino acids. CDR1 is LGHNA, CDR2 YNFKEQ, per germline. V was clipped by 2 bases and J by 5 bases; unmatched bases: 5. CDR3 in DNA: TGTGCCAGCAGCCAATTTACTAGCGGGGGTAACAATGAGCAGTTCTTC. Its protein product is CASSQFTSGGNNEQFF.

CDR3 amino acids: CASWGDTEAFF. CDR3 sequence (DNA): TGTGCCAGCTGGGGGGACACTGAAGCTTTCTTT. The V call is TRBV6-5, the J call TRBJ1-1, with TRBD1 as a possible D gene (5 bases). This CDR3 has 11 residues. V lost 8 bases, J lost 3 bases, and 7 bases lay in between. Germline V gene lookup returns CDR1 MNHEY and CDR2 SVGAGI.

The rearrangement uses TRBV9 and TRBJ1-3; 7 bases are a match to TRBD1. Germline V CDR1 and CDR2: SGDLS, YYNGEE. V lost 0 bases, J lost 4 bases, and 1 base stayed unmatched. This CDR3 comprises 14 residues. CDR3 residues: CASSVADRGNTIYF. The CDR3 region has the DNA TGTGCCAGCAGCGTAGCGGACAGGGGAAACACCATATATTTT. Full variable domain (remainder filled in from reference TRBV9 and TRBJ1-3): DSGVTQTPKHLITATGQRVTLRCSPRSGDLSVYWYQQSLDQGLQFLIQYYNGEERAKGNILERFSAQQFPDLHSELNLSSLELGDSALYFCASSVADRGNTIYFGEGSWLTVV.

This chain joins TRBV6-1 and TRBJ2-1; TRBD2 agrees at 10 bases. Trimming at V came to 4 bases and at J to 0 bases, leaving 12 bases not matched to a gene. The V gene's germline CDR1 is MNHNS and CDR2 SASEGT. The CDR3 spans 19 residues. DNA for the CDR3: TGTGCCAGCAGTGGTGGACTAGCGGAAACCTTGGGCTCCTACAATGAGCAGTTCTTC. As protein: CASSGGLAETLGSYNEQFF.

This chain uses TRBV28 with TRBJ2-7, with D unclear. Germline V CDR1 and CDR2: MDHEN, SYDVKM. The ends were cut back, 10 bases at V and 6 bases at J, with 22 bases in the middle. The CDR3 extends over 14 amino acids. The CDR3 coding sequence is TGTGCCACCAGACTTTATTCGACGGTAAGCGAGCAGTACTTC. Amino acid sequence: CATRLYSTVSEQYF.

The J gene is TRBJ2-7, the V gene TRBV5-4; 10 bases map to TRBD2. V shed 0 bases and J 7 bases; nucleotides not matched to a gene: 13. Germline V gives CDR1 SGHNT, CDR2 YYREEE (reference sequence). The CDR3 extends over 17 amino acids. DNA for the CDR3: TGTGCCAGCAGCTTGGGATCTAACCTAGCGGGAGCTAAGGAGCAGTACTTC. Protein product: CASSLGSNLAGAKEQYF.

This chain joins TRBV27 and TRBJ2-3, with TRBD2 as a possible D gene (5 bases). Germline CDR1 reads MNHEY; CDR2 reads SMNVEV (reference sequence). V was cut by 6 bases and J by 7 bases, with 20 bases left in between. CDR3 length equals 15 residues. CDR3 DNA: TGTGCCAGCAGCGGGGAGCGGTCTACCACCCATACGCAGTATTTT. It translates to CASSGERSTTHTQYF.

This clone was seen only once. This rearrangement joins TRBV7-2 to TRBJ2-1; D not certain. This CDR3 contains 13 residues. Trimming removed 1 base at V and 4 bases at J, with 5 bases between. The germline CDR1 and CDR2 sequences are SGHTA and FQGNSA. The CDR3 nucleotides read TGTGCCAGCAGCTTAGGGCAGTACAATGAGCAGTTCTTC. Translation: CASSLGQYNEQFF.

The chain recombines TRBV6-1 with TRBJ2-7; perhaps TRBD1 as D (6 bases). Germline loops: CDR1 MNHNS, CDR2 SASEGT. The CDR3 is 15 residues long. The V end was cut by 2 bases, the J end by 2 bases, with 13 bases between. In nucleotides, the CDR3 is TGTGCCAGCAGTGAAAGGGGGATGAGAGCCTACGAGCAGTACTTC. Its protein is CASSERGMRAYEQYF.

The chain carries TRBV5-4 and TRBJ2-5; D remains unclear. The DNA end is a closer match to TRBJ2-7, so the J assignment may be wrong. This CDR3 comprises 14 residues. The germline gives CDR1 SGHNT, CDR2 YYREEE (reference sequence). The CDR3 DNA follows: TGTGCCAGCAGCCGCTGGGCCGAAGGTTACGAGCAGTACTTC. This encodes CASSRWAEGYEQYF.

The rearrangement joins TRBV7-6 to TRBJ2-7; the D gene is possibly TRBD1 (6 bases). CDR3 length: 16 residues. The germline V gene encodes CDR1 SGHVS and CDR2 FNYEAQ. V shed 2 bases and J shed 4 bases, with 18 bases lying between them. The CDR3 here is CASSLSPGQSGYEQYF. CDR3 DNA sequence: TGTGCCAGCAGCTTAAGTCCTGGACAGAGCGGATACGAGCAGTACTTC.

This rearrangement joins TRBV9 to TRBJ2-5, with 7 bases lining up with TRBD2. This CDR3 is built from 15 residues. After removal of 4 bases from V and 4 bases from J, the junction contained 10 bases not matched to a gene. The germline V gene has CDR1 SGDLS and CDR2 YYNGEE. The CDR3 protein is CASSTLEAGAETQYF. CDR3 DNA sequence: TGTGCCAGCAGCACCCTTGAGGCGGGAGCAGAGACCCAGTACTTC.

CDR3 sequence: CASSSMGQGNGMNTEAFF. DNA for the CDR3: TGTGCCAGCTCATCCATGGGACAGGGAAATGGAATGAACACTGAAGCTTTCTTT. This chain joins TRBV18 and TRBJ1-1, with TRBD1 matching 9 bases. Unmatched junction bases numbered 13, after V lost 5 bases and J lost 0 bases. The germline gives CDR1 KGHSH, CDR2 LQKENI. CDR3 length: 18 residues.

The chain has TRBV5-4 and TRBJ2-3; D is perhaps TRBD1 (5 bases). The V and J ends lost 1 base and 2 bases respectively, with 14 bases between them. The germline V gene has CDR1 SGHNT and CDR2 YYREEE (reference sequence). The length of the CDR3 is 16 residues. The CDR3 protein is CASSLLGQSPTDTQYF. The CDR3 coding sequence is TGTGCCAGCAGCTTGTTAGGACAATCCCCCACAGATACGCAGTATTTT.

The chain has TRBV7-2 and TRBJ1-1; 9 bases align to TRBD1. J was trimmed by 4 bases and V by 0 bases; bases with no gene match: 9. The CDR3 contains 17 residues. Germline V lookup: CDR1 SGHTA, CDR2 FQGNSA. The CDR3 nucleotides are TGTGCCAGCAGCTTAGCAAGGGTCGGACAGGGGACCACTGAAGCTTTCTTT. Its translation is CASSLARVGQGTTEAFF.

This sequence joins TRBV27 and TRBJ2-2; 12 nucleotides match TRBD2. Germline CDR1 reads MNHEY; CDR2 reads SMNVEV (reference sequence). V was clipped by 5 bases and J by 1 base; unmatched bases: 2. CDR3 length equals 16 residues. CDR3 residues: CASSTLAGGNTGELFF. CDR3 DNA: TGTGCCAGCAGTACACTAGCGGGAGGGAACACCGGGGAGCTGTTTTTT.